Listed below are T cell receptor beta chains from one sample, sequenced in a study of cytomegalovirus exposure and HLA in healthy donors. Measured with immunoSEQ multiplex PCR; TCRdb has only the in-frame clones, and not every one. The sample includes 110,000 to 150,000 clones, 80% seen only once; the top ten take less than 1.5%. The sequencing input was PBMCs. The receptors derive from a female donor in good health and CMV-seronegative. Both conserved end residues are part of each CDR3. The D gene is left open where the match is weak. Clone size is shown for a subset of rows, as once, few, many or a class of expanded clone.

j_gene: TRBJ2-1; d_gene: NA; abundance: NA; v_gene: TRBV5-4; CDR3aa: CASSPRAGSSYNEQFF; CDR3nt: TGTGCCAGCAGCCCGAGGGCGGGGAGCTCCTACAATGAGCAGTTCTTC
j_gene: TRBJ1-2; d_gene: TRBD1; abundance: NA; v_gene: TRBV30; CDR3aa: CAWSSPTGDNYGYTF; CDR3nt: TGTGCCTGGAGTTCCCCGACAGGGGATAACTATGGCTACACCTTC
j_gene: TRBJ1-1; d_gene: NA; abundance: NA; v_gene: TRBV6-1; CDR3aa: CASSVYGGELNTEAFF; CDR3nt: TGTGCCAGCAGTGTATACGGGGGGGAACTGAACACTGAAGCTTTCTTT
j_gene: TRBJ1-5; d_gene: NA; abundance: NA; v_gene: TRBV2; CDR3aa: CASSDMGGISNQPQHF; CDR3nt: TGTGCCAGCAGCGATATGGGGGGGATTAGCAATCAGCCCCAGCATTTT
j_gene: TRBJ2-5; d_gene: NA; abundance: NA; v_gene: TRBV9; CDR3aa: CASSARLVGETQYF; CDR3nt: TGTGCCAGCAGCGCAAGACTAGTTGGGGAGACCCAGTACTTC
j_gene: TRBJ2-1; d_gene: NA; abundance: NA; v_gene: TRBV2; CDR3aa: CASWGLAVNPPDYNEQFF; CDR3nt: TGTGCCAGCTGGGGGCTAGCGGTCAACCCCCCAGACTACAATGAGCAGTTCTTC
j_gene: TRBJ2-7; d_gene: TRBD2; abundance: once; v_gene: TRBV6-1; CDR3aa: CASSEGLGILAGGFYEQYF; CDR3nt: TGTGCCAGCAGTGAAGGGTTGGGGATTCTAGCGGGAGGTTTCTACGAGCAGTACTTC
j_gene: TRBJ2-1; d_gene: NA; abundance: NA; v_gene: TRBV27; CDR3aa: CASSLLSGVEYPSYNEQFF; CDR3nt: TGTGCCAGCAGTTTATTATCAGGGGTCGAATATCCTTCCTACAATGAGCAGTTCTTC
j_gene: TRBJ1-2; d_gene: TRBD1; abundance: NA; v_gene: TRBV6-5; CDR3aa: CASSYSNRGGYTF; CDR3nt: TGTGCCAGCAGTTACTCCAACAGGGGTGGCTACACCTTC
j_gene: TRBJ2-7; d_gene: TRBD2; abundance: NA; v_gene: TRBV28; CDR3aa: CASSPGGSTYEQYF; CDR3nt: TGTGCCAGCAGTCCCGGGGGGTCGACCTACGAGCAGTACTTC
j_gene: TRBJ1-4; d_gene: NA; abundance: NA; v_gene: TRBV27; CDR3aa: CASRTHLDPRAGNEKLFF; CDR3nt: TGTGCCAGCAGAACGCATCTCGACCCAAGGGCAGGGAATGAAAAACTGTTTTTT
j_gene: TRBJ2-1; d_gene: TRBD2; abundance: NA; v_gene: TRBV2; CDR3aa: CASSEPRTSGSSNNEQFF; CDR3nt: TGTGCCAGCAGTGAACCCCGGACTAGCGGGAGTTCAAACAATGAGCAGTTCTTC
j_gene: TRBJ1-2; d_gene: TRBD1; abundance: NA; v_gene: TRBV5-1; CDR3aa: CASSLADRDYGYTF; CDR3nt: TGCGCCAGCAGCTTGGCTGACAGGGACTATGGCTACACCTTC
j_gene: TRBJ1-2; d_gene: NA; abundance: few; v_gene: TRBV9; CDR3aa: CASSYAQGTYGYTF; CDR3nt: TGTGCCAGCAGTTACGCACAGGGCACCTATGGCTACACCTTC
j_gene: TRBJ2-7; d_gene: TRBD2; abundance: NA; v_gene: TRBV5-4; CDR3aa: CASSLTTSGSYEQYF; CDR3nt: TGTGCCAGCAGCTTAACGACTAGCGGATCCTACGAGCAGTACTTC
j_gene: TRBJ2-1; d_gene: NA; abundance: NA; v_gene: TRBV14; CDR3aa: CASSPRGRDPYNEQFF; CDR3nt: TGTGCCAGCAGCCCCCGCGGGCGGGACCCCTACAATGAGCAGTTCTTC
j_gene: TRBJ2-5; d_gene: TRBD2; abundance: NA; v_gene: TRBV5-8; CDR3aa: CASSLAKGLAGGPEETQYF; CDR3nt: TGTGCCAGCAGCTTGGCCAAAGGACTAGCGGGAGGGCCCGAAGAGACCCAGTACTTC
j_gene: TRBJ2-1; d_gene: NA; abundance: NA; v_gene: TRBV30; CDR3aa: CAWRKSGFSYNEQFF; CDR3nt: TGTGCCTGGAGGAAAAGCGGCTTTTCCTACAATGAGCAGTTCTTC
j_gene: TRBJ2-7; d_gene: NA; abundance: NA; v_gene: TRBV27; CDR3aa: CASSSGALVKDEQYF; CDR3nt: TGTGCCAGCAGTTCAGGGGCCCTCGTGAAGGACGAGCAGTACTTC
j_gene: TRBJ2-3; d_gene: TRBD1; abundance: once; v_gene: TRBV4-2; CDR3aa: CASSQDQGVDTQYF; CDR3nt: TGTGCCAGCAGCCAAGACCAGGGGGTTGATACGCAGTATTTT
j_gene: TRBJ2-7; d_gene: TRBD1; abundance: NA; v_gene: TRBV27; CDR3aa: CASLDRYSYEQYF; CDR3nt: TGTGCCAGCCTGGACAGGTACTCCTACGAGCAGTACTTC
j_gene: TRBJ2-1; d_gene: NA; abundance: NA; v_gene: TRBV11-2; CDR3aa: CASSLVAPGGFEQFF; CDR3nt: TGTGCCAGCAGCTTAGTTGCTCCCGGAGGTTTTGAGCAGTTCTTC
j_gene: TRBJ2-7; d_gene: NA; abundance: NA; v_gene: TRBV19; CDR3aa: CASSRPGLSAYEQYF; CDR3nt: TGTGCCAGTAGTCGGCCGGGTCTCTCGGCCTACGAGCAGTACTTC
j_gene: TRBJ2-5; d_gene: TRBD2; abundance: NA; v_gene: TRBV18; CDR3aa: CASSPLGTSNQETQYF; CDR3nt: TGTGCCAGCTCACCACTAGGGACTAGCAATCAAGAGACCCAGTACTTC
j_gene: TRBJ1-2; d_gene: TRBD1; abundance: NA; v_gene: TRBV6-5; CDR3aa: CASSSMTGSYGYTF; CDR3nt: TGTGCCAGCAGTTCTATGACAGGGAGCTATGGCTACACCTTC
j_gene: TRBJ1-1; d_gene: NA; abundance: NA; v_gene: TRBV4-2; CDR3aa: CASSPPDTPEAFF; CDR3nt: TGTGCCAGCAGCCCCCCAGACACCCCTGAAGCTTTCTTT
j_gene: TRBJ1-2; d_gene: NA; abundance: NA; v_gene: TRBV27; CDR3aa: CASSLKGGTAYGYTF; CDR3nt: TGTGCCAGCAGTTTAAAGGGGGGGACTGCCTATGGCTACACCTTC
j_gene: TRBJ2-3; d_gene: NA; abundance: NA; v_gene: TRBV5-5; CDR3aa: CASSLGLFGTERDTQYF; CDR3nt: TGTGCCAGCAGCTTGGGACTATTCGGGACTGAAAGGGATACGCAGTATTTT
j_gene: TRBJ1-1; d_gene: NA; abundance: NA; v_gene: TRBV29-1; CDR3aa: CSVSYAEILNTEAFF; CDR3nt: TGCAGCGTCTCCTACGCGGAGATTCTGAACACTGAAGCTTTCTTT
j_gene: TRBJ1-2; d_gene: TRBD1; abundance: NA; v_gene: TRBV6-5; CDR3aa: CASSYSGGTGGGYTF; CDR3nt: TGTGCCAGCAGTTACTCGGGAGGGACAGGTGGTGGCTACACCTTC
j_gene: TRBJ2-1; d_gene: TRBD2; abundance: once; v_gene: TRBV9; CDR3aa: CASSVSRLAGSSYNEQFF; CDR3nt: TGTGCCAGCAGCGTCTCCCGCCTAGCGGGAAGCTCCTACAATGAGCAGTTCTTC
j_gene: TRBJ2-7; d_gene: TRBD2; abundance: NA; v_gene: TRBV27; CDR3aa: CASSSLTSGAAYEQYF; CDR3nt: TGTGCCAGCAGTTCACTCACTAGCGGGGCAGCCTACGAGCAGTACTTC
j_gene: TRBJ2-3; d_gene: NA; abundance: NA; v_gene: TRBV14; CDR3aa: CASSQATDTQYF; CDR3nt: TGTGCCAGCAGCCAGGCAACAGATACGCAGTATTTT
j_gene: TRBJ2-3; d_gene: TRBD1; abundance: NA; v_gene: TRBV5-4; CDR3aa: CASSLAAGTGDRDTQYF; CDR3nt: TGTGCCAGCAGCTTGGCCGCCGGGACAGGGGACAGAGATACGCAGTATTTT
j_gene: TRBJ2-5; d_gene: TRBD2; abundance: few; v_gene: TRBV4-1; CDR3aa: CASSQDHGLGTETQYF; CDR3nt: TGCGCCAGCAGCCAAGATCACGGACTAGGGACGGAGACCCAGTACTTC
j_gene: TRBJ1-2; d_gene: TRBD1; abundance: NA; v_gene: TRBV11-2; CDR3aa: CASRPDRGGYGYTF; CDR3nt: TGTGCCAGCAGACCGGACAGGGGAGGATATGGCTACACCTTC
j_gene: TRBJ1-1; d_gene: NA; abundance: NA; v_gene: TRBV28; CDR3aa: CASSFEVTTEAFF; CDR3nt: TGTGCCAGCAGTTTCGAGGTGACGACTGAAGCTTTCTTT
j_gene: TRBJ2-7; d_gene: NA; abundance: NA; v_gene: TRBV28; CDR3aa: CASSLGEIALGDEQYF; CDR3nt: TGTGCCAGCAGTTTAGGAGAAATTGCCCTGGGAGACGAGCAGTACTTC
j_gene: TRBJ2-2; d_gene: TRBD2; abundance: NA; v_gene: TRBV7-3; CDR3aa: CASSSAGGLGTGELFF; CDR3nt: TGTGCCAGCAGCTCCGCGGGGGGGTTAGGCACCGGGGAGCTGTTTTTT
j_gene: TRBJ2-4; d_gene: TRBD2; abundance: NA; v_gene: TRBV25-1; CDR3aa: CARLASGIVSGKNIQYF; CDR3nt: TGTGCCAGACTGGCTAGCGGGATCGTATCAGGCAAAAACATTCAGTACTTC
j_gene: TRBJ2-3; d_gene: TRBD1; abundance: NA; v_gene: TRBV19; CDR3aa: CASTRTGYTDTQYF; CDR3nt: TGTGCCAGTACCCGGACAGGGTACACAGATACGCAGTATTTT
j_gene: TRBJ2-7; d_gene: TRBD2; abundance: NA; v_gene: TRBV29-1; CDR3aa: CSVRLAGGYDQYF; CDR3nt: TGCAGCGTTCGGCTAGCGGGAGGTTACGACCAGTACTTC
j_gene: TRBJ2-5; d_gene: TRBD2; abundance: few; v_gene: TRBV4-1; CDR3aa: CASSQEAGGALGTQYF; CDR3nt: TGCGCCAGCAGCCAAGAAGCGGGAGGGGCTTTGGGGACCCAGTACTTC
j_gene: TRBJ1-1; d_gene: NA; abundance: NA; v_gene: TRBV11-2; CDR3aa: CASWEAANTEAFF; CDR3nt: TGTGCCAGCTGGGAGGCCGCGAACACTGAAGCTTTCTTT
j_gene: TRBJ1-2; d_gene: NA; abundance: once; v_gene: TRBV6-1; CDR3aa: CASSGGRRQNYGYTF; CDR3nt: TGTGCCAGCAGTGGTGGAAGGAGACAGAACTATGGCTACACCTTC
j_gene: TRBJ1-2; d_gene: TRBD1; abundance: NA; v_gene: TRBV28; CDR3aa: CASRKLGQGAGWDGYTF; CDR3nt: TGTGCCAGCAGAAAATTGGGACAGGGGGCAGGTTGGGATGGCTACACCTTC
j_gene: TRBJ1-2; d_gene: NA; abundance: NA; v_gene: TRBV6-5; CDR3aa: CASSYSGASGYTF; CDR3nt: TGTGCCAGCAGTTACTCAGGGGCCAGTGGCTACACCTTC
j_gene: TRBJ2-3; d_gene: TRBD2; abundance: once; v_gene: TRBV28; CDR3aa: CASSLQNLAGGGTDTQYF; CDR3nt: TGTGCCAGCAGTTTACAGAATCTAGCGGGAGGAGGCACAGATACGCAGTATTTT
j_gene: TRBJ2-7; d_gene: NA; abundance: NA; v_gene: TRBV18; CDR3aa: CASSPGFTGYEQYF; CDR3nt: TGTGCCAGCTCACCGGGGTTCACAGGCTACGAGCAGTACTTC
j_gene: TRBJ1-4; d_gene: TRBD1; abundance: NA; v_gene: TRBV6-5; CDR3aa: CASSQGGEKLFF; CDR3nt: TGTGCCAGCAGTCAGGGGGGTGAAAAACTGTTTTTT
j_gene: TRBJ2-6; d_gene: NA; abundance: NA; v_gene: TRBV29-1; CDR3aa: CSVDPGSSSGANVLTF; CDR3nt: TGCAGCGTTGACCCGGGGTCCAGCTCTGGGGCCAACGTCCTGACTTTC
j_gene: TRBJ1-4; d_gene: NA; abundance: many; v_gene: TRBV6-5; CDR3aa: CASSTGWEKLFF; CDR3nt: TGTGCCAGCAGTACCGGTTGGGAAAAACTGTTTTTT
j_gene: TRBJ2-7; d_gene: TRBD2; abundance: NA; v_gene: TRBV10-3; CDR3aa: CAISPGTSGLKEQYF; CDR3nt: TGTGCCATCAGTCCAGGGACTAGCGGGTTGAAGGAGCAGTACTTC